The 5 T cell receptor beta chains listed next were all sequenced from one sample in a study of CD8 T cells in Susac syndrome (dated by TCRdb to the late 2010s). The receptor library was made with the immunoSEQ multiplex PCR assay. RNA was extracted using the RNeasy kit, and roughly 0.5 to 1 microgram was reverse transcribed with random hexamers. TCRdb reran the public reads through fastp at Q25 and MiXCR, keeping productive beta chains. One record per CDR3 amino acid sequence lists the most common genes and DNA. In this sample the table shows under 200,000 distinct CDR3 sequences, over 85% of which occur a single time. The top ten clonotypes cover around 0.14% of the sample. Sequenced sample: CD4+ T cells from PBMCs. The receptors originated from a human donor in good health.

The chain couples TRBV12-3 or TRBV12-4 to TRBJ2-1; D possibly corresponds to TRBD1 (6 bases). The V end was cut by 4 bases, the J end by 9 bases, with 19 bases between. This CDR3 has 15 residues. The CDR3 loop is CASSSSLSGVSEQFF. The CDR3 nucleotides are TGTGCCAGCAGTTCTTCTCTTTCAGGGGTATCTGAGCAGTTCTTC.

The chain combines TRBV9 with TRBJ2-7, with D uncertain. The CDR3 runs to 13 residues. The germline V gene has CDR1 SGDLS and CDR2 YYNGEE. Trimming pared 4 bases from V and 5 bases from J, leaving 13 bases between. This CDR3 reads CASSLTSDDEQYF. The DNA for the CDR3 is TGTGCCAGCAGCCTTACTTCGGACGACGAGCAGTACTTC.

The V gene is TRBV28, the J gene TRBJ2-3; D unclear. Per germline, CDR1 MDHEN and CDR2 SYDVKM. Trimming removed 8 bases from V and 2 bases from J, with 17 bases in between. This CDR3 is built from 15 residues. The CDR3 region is CASQRRGGSTDTQYF. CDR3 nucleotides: TGTGCCAGCCAACGGCGCGGCGGTTCCACAGATACGCAGTATTTT.

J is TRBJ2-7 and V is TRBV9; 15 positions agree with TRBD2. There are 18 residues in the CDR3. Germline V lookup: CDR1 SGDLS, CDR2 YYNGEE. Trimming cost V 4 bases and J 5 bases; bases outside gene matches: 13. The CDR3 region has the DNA TGTGCCAGCAGCTCCCGTTGGACTAGCGGGGGGGCCGATGACGAGCAGTACTTC. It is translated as CASSSRWTSGGADDEQYF. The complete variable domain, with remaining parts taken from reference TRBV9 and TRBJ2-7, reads DSGVTQTPKHLITATGQRVTLRCSPRSGDLSVYWYQQSLDQGLQFLIQYYNGEERAKGNILERFSAQQFPDLHSELNLSSLELGDSALYFCASSSRWTSGGADDEQYFGPGTRLTVT.

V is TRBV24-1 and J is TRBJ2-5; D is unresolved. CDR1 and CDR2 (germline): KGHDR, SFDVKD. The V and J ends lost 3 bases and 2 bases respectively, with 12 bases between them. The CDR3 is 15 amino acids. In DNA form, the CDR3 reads TGTGCCACCAGTGATCCCCTCGGGTTTCAAGAGACCCAGTACTTC. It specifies CATSDPLGFQETQYF.